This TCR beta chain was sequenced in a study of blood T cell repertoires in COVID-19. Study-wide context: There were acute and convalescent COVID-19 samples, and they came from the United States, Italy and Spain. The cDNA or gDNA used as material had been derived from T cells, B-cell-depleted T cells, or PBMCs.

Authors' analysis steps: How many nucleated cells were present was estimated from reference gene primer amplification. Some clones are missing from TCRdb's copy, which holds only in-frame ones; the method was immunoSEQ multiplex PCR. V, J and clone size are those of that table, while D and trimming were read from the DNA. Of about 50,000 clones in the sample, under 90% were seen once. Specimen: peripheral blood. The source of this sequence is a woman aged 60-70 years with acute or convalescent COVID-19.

The CDR3 loop reads CASSQVGAEPSYEQYF. The CDR3 DNA follows: TGTGCCAGCAGCCAAGTAGGGGCGGAACCCTCCTACGAGCAGTACTTC. This rearrangement joins TRBV3-1 (or the pseudogene TRBV3-2) to TRBJ2-7, with D possibly matching TRBD1 (5 bases). V was pared by 1 base and J by 0 bases, with 13 bases between. The germline V gene encodes CDR1 LGHDT and CDR2 YNNKEL (reference sequence). The CDR3 has 16 residues.